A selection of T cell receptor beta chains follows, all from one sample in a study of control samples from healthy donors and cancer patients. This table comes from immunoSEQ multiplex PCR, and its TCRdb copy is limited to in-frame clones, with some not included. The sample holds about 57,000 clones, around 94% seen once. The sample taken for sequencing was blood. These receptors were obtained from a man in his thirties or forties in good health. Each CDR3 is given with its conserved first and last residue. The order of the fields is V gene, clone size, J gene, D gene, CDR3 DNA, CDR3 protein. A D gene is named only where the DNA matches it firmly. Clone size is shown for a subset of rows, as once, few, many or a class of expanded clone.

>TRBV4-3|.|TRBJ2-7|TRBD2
TGCGCCAGCAGCCAGGATCCGGGACTAGGGAAATACGAGCAGTACTTC
CASSQDPGLGKYEQYF
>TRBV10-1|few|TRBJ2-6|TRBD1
TGCGCCAGCAGTGCAGGGACAGCAGACTCTGGGGCCAACGTCCTGACTTTC
CASSAGTADSGANVLTF
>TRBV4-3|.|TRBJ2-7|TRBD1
TGCGCCAGCAGCCAGGACCCTGACAGGGACGAGCAGTACTTC
CASSQDPDRDEQYF
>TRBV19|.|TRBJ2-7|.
TGTGCCAGTAGTATAGGGCAGACGTCCGAGCAGTACTTC
CASSIGQTSEQYF
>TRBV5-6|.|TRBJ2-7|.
TGTGCCAGCAGCTTGGTTGGTACCCCCTACGAGCAGTACTTC
CASSLVGTPYEQYF
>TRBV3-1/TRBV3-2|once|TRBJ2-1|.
TGTGCCAGCAGCCAAGGTCCTAGACTGTACAATGAGCAGTTCTTC
CASSQGPRLYNEQFF
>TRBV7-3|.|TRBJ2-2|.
TGTGCCAGCAGCTTAAGGCCGGACCCGAACACCGGGGAGCTGTTTTTT
CASSLRPDPNTGELFF
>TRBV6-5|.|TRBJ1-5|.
TGTGCCAGCAGTCGGGACGGCCCGAATCAGCCCCAGCATTTT
CASSRDGPNQPQHF
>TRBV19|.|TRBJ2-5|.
TGTGCCAGTTCGTCGCAGATAAAAGAGACCCAGTACTTC
CASSSQIKETQYF
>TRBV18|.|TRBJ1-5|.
TGTGCCAGTCGGGCAGGGAACAATCAGCCCCAGCATTTT
CASRAGNNQPQHF
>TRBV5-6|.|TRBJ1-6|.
TGTGCCAGCAGCCCGGGCGTAAATTCACCCCTCCACTTT
CASSPGVNSPLHF
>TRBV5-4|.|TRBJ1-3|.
TGTGCCAGCAGCCTGGGGTATGGAAACACCATATATTTT
CASSLGYGNTIYF
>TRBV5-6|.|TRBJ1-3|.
TGTGCCAGCAGCTACTTTGGAAACACCATATATTTT
CASSYFGNTIYF
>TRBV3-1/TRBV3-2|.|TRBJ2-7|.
TGTGCCAGCAGCCGATCGTCCTACGAGCAGTACTTC
CASSRSSYEQYF
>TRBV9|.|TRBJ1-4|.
TGTGCCAGCAGTCTCAGGGACTCGGCGCAGAATAGGCTGTTTTTT
CASSLRDSAQNRLFF
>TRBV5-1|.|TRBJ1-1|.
TGCGCCAGCAGCTTGGTGGGGGGATTGAACACTGAAGCTTTCTTT
CASSLVGGLNTEAFF
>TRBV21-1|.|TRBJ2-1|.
TGTGCCAGCAGCCAGCTGGGGAGGGACTCCTACAATGAGCAGTTCTTC
CASSQLGRDSYNEQFF
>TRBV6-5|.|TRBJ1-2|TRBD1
TGTGCCAGCAGTTGGACAGGAGTGAGAGGAAACTATGGCTACACCTTC
CASSWTGVRGNYGYTF
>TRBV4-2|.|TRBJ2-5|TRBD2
TGTGCCAGCAGCCAAGTGGAGCGGGGGCTAGGTGAGACCCAGTACTTC
CASSQVERGLGETQYF
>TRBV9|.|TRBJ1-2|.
TGTGCCAGCAGCGTAGCTACGCAGAACTATGGCTACACCTTC
CASSVATQNYGYTF
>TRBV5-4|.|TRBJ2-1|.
TGTGCCAGCAGCTTTGGGGACTCCTACAATGAGCAGTTCTTC
CASSFGDSYNEQFF
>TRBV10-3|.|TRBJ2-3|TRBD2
TGTGCCATCAGTGTCACTAGCGGGGATAAAGATACGCAGTATTTT
CAISVTSGDKDTQYF
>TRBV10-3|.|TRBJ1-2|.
TGTGCCATCAGTGAGTCTTTTTCAGGCTACTATGGCTACACCTTC
CAISESFSGYYGYTF
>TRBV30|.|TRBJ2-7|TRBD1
TGTGCCTGGAGTGTAGGGACAGGGGTCAACGAGCAGTACTTC
CAWSVGTGVNEQYF
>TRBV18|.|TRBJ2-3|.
TGTGCCAGCTCGACTTCTAGGCCAGATACGCAGTATTTT
CASSTSRPDTQYF
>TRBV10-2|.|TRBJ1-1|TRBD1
TGCGCCAGCAGTGAGGGGGACAGGGGGTATAGGACTTTCTTT
CASSEGDRGYRTFF
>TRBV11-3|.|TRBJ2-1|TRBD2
TGTGCCAGCAGCTTAGAAGTCGGACTAGCTAGACCTAGAGAAGACAATGAGCAGTTCTTC
CASSLEVGLARPREDNEQFF
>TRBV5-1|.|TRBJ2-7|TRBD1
TGCGCCAGCAGCTTGGCAGGCCTTGTACAGGGGGGATTCCAGTACTTC
CASSLAGLVQGGFQYF
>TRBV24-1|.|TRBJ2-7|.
TGTGCCACCAGGGCGGGGAGCTCCTACGAGCAGTACTTC
CATRAGSSYEQYF
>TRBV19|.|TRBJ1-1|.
TGTGCCAGTAGTCTAGGGAGAGAGGGGGGTGCTGAAGCTTTCTTT
CASSLGREGGAEAFF
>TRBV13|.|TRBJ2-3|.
TGTGCCAGCAGCTTAGAGGACCGGAAGACGCAGTATTTT
CASSLEDRKTQYF
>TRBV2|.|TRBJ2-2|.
TGTGCCAGCAGTTTGGAGTCTGTTATTTCAACCGGGGAGCTGTTTTTT
CASSLESVISTGELFF
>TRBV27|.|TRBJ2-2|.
TGTGCCAGCAGCAGACACACCAACACCGGGGAGCTGTTTTTT
CASSRHTNTGELFF
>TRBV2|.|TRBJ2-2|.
TGTGCCAGCAGTGTCGAGGGCTCGGGCGGGGAGCTGTTTTTT
CASSVEGSGGELFF
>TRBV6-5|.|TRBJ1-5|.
TGTGCCAGCAGAGCCCTCGGACACCTCAATCAGCCCCAGCATTTT
CASRALGHLNQPQHF
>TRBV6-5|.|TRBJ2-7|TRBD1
TGTGCCAGCAGTTTCCGGGACAGGAGCTCCTACGAGCAGTACTTC
CASSFRDRSSYEQYF
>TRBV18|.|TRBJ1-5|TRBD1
TGTGCCAGCTCACCACTACAGGGGGGAGGCCAGCCCCAGCATTTT
CASSPLQGGGQPQHF
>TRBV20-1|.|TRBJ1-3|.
TGCAGTGCTAGTTTTGACAACGCTGGAAACACCATATATTTT
CSASFDNAGNTIYF
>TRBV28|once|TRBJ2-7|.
TGCGCCAGCAGTTTAGCGGAGGGGTTCTACGAGCAGTACTTC
CASSLAEGFYEQYF
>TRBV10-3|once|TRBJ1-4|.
TGTGCCATCTCGGACCGCGCTAATGAAAAACTGTTTTTT
CAISDRANEKLFF
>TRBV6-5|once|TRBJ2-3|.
TGTGCCAGCAGTTACTCAGGTAGCGGCACAGATACGCAGTATTTT
CASSYSGSGTDTQYF
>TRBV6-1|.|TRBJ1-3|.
TGTGCCAGCAGCGAAGAGGGAACTGGAAACACCATATATTTT
CASSEEGTGNTIYF
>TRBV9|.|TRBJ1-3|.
TGTGCCAGCAGCGGACCTCAGGGGACGGGAAACACCATATATTTT
CASSGPQGTGNTIYF
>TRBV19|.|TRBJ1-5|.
TGTGCCAGTAGTAGGGGACCGACAGACCCTGGGGGCAATCAGCCCCAGCATTTT
CASSRGPTDPGGNQPQHF
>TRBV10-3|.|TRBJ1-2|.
TGTGCCATCAGTGAGCTCATGACGGGGGGCGCAAACGGCTACACCTTC
CAISELMTGGANGYTF
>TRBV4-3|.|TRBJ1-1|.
TGCGCCAGCAGCCAAGGCAGGACCACTGAAGCTTTCTTT
CASSQGRTTEAFF
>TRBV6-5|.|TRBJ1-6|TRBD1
TGTGCCAGCGGGACAGGGTTCAATTCACCCCTCCACTTT
CASGTGFNSPLHF
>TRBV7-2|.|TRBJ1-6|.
TGTGCCAGCAGCGCAGAGTCCAATTCACCCCTCCACTTT
CASSAESNSPLHF
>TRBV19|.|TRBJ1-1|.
TGTGCCAGTAGTATACAAGCAGCCACTGAAGCTTTCTTT
CASSIQAATEAFF
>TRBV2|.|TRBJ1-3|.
TGTGCCAGCAGTGAAAGGACAGCCTCTGGAAACACCATATATTTT
CASSERTASGNTIYF
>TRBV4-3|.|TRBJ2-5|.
TGCGCCAGCAGCCAAGACCGGGGAACGGAAGAGACCCAGTACTTC
CASSQDRGTEETQYF
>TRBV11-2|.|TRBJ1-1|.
TGTGCCAGCAGCTTAGAGGGTAACACTGAAGCTTTCTTT
CASSLEGNTEAFF
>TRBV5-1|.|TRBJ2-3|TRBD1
TGCGCCAGCAGCCTGACACAGGGGGCTCGCACAGATACGCAGTATTTT
CASSLTQGARTDTQYF
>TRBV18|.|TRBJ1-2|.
TGTGCCAGCTCACCACAGGACTCCAGCAACTATGGCTACACCTTC
CASSPQDSSNYGYTF
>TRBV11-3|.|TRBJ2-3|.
TGTGCCAGCAGCTCCCCTTTTGAAGGGGTGGGCACAGATACGCAGTATTTT
CASSSPFEGVGTDTQYF
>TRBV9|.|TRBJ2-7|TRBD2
TGTGCCAGCAGCGTCACGGGAGGGGACTACGAGCAGTACTTC
CASSVTGGDYEQYF
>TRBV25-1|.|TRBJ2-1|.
TGTGCCAGCAGTGAGGGCAACAATGAGCAGTTCTTC
CASSEGNNEQFF
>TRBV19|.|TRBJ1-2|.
TGTGCCAGCAACAAAAACGATGTAGGTGACACCAACTATGGCTACACCTTC
CASNKNDVGDTNYGYTF